These 15 T cell receptor beta chains were sequenced from one sample in a study of blood T cells in healthy people across ages. Next came a second PCR, run for about 7 to 12 cycles, which used a sample-barcoded 5' primer along with a J-beta primer mix. TCRdb itself ran the 5' RACE reads through MiXCR, one entry per CDR3 protein. Among 450,000 to 700,000 distinct CDR3 sequences listed, approximately 25% were seen once. Sample: blood. The origin of the receptors is a woman between 65 and 79 years old in good health.

This sequence joins TRBV5-1 and TRBJ2-4; 13 bases are a match to TRBD2. This CDR3 region has 17 residues. Germline V gene data show CDR1 as SGHRS and CDR2 as YFSETQ. Unmatched junction bases numbered 6, after V lost 3 bases and J lost 3 bases. CDR3 DNA sequence: TGCGCCAGCAGCTCTACCGGGACTAGCGGGATCAAAAACATTCAGTACTTC. Its protein product is CASSSTGTSGIKNIQYF.

This clonotype came up a few times. The rearrangement links TRBV5-1 to TRBJ1-4; D perhaps matches TRBD1 (5 bases). With 0 bases removed from V and 8 bases from J, the gap between germline ends came to 14 bases. Germline loops: CDR1 SGHRS, CDR2 YFSETQ. The CDR3 extends over 15 amino acids. CDR3 coding DNA: TGCGCCAGCAGCTTGGGCGGCCTGGAGGGGGAAAAACTGTTTTTT. The encoded protein is CASSLGGLEGEKLFF.

V usage is TRBV7-3 and J usage is TRBJ1-2, with D uncertain. V was shortened by 3 bases and J by 8 bases, with 13 bases between the two germline ends. The CDR3 contains 13 residues. The germline gives CDR1 SGHTA, CDR2 FQGTGA. CDR3 DNA sequence: TGTGCCAGCAGCTTTGAGGGATCGGGAGGCTACACCTTC. Amino acids: CASSFEGSGGYTF.

This clonotype was seen a few times. This sequence joins TRBV21-1 and TRBJ1-1. TRBV21-1 is reported as a pseudogene. This CDR3 is 13 amino acids long. CDR3 loop: CASSPERRWETFF. For the CDR3, the DNA is TGTGCCAGCAGCCCCGAGAGAAGGTGGGAAACTTTCTTT.

The V gene is TRBV20-1, the J gene TRBJ2-5, with 9 bases identical to TRBD2. Matching the DNA end better, TRBJ2-1 makes the J call doubtful. This CDR3 comprises 14 residues. Germline CDR1 is DFQATT and CDR2 is SNEGSKA (reference sequence). The CDR3 loop is CSAPGTSLFNEQFF. CDR3 nucleotides: TGCAGTGCCCCCGGGACTAGCCTCTTCAATGAGCAGTTCTTC.

In this sample, this clonotype turned up a few times. The gene calls are TRBV7-9 and TRBJ1-5; the D gene is possibly TRBD1 (5 bases). The CDR3 length is 12 residues. Germline lookup yields CDR1 SEHNR and CDR2 FQNEAQ (reference sequence). Trimming took off 8 bases at V and 5 bases at J, with 10 bases between the two ends. The CDR3 DNA follows: TGTGCCAGCCGGCAGGGCGATCAGCCCCAGCATTTT. This sequence encodes CASRQGDQPQHF.

This clonotype was detected only a few times. CDR3 DNA: TGTGCCAGCAGCTTAGCGGGTAATAACTATGGCTACACCTTC. Protein: CASSLAGNNYGYTF. The chain employs TRBV7-9 and TRBJ1-2; D is unclear. The germline gives CDR1 SEHNR, CDR2 FQNEAQ (reference sequence). The CDR3 contains 14 residues. V was shortened by 0 bases and J by 1 base, with 6 bases between the two germline ends.

There are a few counts of this clonotype. J is TRBJ1-2 and V is TRBV10-3; the match to TRBD1 covers 7 bases. Trimming cost V 6 bases and J 8 bases; bases outside gene matches: 6. Germline V CDR1 and CDR2: ENHRY, SYGVKD. The CDR3 consists of 12 residues. Here the CDR3 DNA reads TGTGCCATCAGCAGGGGGAGTCGGGGCTACACCTTC. As protein: CAISRGSRGYTF.

The chain recombines TRBV7-9 with TRBJ1-1; D gene ambiguous. Germline V lookup: CDR1 SEHNR, CDR2 FQNEAQ (reference sequence). The V end lost 1 base, the J end lost 6 bases, and 6 bases lay between the germline ends. CDR3 size: 12 residues. CDR3 in amino acids: CASSLVRPEAFF. CDR3 DNA: TGTGCCAGCAGCTTAGTAAGGCCTGAAGCTTTCTTT.

This clonotype was detected a few times. The rearrangement links TRBV29-1 to TRBJ2-3; possibly TRBD2 for D (5 bases). This CDR3 is built from 12 residues. CDR1 and CDR2 from the germline V gene are SQVTM and ANQGSEA. Trimming stripped 5 bases from V and 1 base from J, with 7 bases between. The CDR3, as DNA: TGCAGCGTTCGTAGCGGCACAGATACGCAGTATTTT. Translated: CSVRSGTDTQYF.

This clonotype was detected a few times. The genes are TRBV7-9 and TRBJ2-5; the match to TRBD1 covers 9 bases. The end of the DNA aligns better with TRBJ2-7, so the J call may be wrong. The CDR3 length is 15 residues. Germline assignment: CDR1 SEHNR and CDR2 FQNEAQ (reference sequence). Written as DNA, the CDR3 is TGTGCCAGCAGCTCAACTGAGACAGGGGGCTACGAGCAGTACTTC. Its translation is CASSSTETGGYEQYF.

This clonotype was seen more than once but under ten times. This chain joins TRBV7-9 and TRBJ2-7, with 9 bases that match TRBD1. The CDR3 sequence is 15 residues long. CDR1 SEHNR and CDR2 FQNEAQ come from the germline V gene (reference sequence). The V gene end was trimmed by 8 bases and the J gene end by 3 bases; junction bases not matched to a gene: 11. CDR3 DNA: TGTGCCAGCGGCTCCGGGACAGGGATCTTCTACGAGCAGTACGTC. Translating gives CASGSGTGIFYEQYV.

The chain is built from TRBV10-3 and TRBJ2-1, with a weak D call TRBD1 (5 bases). The CDR3 extends over 15 amino acids. Per the germline V gene, CDR1 is ENHRY and CDR2 is SYGVKD. Trimming left V 5 bases short and J 12 bases short, with 23 bases between. In DNA form, the CDR3 reads TGTGCCATCAGTTCCCAGGGTGGTGACAATGGTGGGCAGTTCTTC. It codes for CAISSQGGDNGGQFF.

CDR3 nucleotide sequence: TGTGCCAGCAGCCAAGATTGGGCAGGTCCCTATGGCTACACCTTC. Protein: CASSQDWAGPYGYTF. The J gene is TRBJ1-2, the V gene TRBV3-1; no reliable D call. Germline V gene sequence: CDR1 LGHDT, CDR2 YNNKEL (reference sequence). V lost 0 bases to trimming and J lost 4 bases, with 12 bases between them. CDR3 length: 15 residues. The full variable domain, its missing parts supplied by reference TRBV3-1 and TRBJ1-2, is DTAVSQTPKYLVTQMGNDKSIKCEQNLGHDTMYWYKQDSKKFLKIMFSYNNKELIINETVPNRFSPKSPDKAHLNLHINSLELGDSAVYFCASSQDWAGPYGYTFGSGTRLTVV.

In regard to this clonotype: The conserved final phenylalanine or tryptophan is absent from the CDR3, which likely points to a read error. The chain joins TRBV5-8 to TRBJ2-5; D is perhaps TRBD2 (5 bases). The CDR3 has 10 amino acids. CDR1 is SGHTS and CDR2 is YDEGEE in the germline V gene. The V gene lost 2 bases and the J gene lost 11 bases, with 7 bases spanning the gap. This CDR3 is CASSLPGQYV. The CDR3 DNA reads as TGTGCCAGCAGCTTACCGGGGCAGTACGTC.